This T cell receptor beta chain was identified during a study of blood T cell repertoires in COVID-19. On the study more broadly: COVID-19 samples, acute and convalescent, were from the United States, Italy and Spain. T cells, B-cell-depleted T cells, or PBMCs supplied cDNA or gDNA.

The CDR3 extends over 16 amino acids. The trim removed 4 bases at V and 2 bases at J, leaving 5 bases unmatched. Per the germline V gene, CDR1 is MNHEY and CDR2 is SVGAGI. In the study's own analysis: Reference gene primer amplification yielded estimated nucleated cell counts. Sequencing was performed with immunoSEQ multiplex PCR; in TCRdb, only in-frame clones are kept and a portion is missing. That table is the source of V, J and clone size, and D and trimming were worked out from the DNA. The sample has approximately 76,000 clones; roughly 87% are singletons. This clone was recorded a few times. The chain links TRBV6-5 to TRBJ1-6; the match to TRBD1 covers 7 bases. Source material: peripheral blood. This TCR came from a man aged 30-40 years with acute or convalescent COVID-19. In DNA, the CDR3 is TGTGCCAGCAGTTCGACAGGGAAGCCCTATAATTCACCCCTCCACTTT. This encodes CASSSTGKPYNSPLHF.